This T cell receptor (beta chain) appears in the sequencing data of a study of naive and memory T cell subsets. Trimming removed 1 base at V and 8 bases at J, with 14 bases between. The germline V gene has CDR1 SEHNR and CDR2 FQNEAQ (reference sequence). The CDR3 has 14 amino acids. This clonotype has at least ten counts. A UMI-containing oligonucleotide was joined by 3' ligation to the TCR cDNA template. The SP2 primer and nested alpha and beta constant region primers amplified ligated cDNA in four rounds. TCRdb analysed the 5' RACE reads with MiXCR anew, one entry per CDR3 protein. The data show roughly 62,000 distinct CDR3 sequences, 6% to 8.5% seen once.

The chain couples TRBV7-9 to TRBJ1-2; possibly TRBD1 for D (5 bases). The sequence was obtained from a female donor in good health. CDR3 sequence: CASSLVGTDTGYTF. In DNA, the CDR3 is TGTGCCAGCAGCTTAGTGGGGACCGACACCGGCTACACCTTC.